Reported below is one T cell receptor (beta chain). Its antigen is unidentified. Method: immunoSEQ multiplex PCR; TCRdb's copy keeps in-frame clones and lacks some. The profile shows 62,000 or so clones, about 96% of them singletons. Only cases whose brain tissue showed the highest T cell transcript signatures were sequenced. The data were obtained in a study of brain T cells in children with intractable seizures. Study conclusions and caveats: Pre- and post-surgery blood differed in depth, so pre-surgery absences may be undersampling. HCMV serostatus was not known, and viral specificity came from CDR3 similarity only.

The origin of this receptor is a boy younger than two with focal cortical dysplasia and intractable seizures. The source was peripheral blood, collected at surgery.

The CDR3 is CASSQDSGGVSYNEQFF. CDR3 nucleotide sequence: TGTGCCAGCAGCCAAGATAGCGGGGGGGTCTCCTACAATGAGCAGTTCTTC. The chain combines TRBV3-1 (or the pseudogene TRBV3-2) with TRBJ2-1, with 11 nucleotides matching TRBD2. Germline V lookup: CDR1 LGHDT, CDR2 YNNKEL (reference sequence). With 0 bases clipped from V and 0 bases from J, the junction kept 1 base outside the gene matches. The CDR3 is 17 residues long.